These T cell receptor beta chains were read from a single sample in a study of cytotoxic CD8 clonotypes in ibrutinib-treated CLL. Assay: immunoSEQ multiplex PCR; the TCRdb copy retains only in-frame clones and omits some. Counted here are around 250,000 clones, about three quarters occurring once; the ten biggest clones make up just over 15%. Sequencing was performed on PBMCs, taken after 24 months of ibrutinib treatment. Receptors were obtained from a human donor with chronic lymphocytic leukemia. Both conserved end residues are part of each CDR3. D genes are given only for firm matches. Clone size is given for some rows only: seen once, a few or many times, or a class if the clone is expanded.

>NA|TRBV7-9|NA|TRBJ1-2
CASSIGTAAYGYTF
TGTGCCAGCAGCATCGGGACGGCGGCTTATGGCTACACCTTC
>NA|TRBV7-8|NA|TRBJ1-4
CASSLSGSTFEKLFF
TGTGCCAGCAGCTTATCAGGATCGACGTTCGAAAAACTGTTTTTT
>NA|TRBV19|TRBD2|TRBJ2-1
CASNGLAGVGEQFF
TGTGCCAGTAATGGGCTAGCGGGAGTTGGTGAGCAGTTCTTC
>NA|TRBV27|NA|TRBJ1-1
CASSLSDNTEAFF
TGTGCCAGCAGTTTATCCGATAACACTGAAGCTTTCTTT
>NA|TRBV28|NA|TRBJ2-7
CASSVSSASYEQYF
TGTGCCAGCAGTGTCTCTAGCGCCTCCTACGAGCAGTACTTC
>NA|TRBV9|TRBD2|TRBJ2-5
CASSGNPWLAGGETQYF
TGTGCCAGCAGCGGGAACCCGTGGCTAGCGGGAGGGGAGACCCAGTACTTC
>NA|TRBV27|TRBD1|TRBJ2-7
CASSFEQGQGAYEQYF
TGTGCCAGCAGTTTCGAGCAAGGACAGGGGGCCTACGAGCAGTACTTC
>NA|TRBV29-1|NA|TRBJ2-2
CSVQLTENTGELFF
TGCAGCGTTCAATTGACAGAAAACACCGGGGAGCTGTTTTTT
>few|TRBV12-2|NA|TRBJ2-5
CASRLAYRAQETQYF
TGTGCAAGTCGCTTAGCTTACAGGGCCCAAGAGACCCAGTACTTC
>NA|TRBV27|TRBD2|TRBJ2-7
CASSPGPSGGPNYEQYF
TGTGCCAGCAGTCCCGGTCCTAGCGGAGGCCCCAACTACGAGCAGTACTTC
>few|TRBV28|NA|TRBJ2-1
CAHRAGNEQFF
TGTGCCCACCGGGCGGGCAATGAGCAGTTCTTC
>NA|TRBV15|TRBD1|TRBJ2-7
CATSSPGQGTYEQYF
TGTGCCACCAGCAGTCCGGGACAGGGAACCTACGAGCAGTACTTC
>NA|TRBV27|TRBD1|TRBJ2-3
CASSVPGQGSDTQYF
TGTGCCAGCAGTGTGCCGGGACAGGGGTCAGATACGCAGTATTTT
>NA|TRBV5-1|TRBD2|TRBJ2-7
CASSLLAGESYEQYF
TGCGCCAGCAGCCTACTAGCGGGGGAATCCTACGAGCAGTACTTC
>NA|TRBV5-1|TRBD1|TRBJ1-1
CASRGDSLNTEAFF
TGCGCCAGCCGCGGGGACAGTCTGAACACTGAAGCTTTCTTT
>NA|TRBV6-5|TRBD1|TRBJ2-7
CASRSGTGDFYEQYF
TGTGCCAGCAGATCCGGGACAGGGGATTTCTACGAGCAGTACTTC
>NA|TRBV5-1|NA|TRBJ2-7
CASSLVGQTHSEQYF
TGCGCCAGCAGCTTGGTAGGCCAAACCCATAGTGAGCAGTACTTC
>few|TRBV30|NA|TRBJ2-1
CAWTASRNEQFF
TGTGCCTGGACCGCGAGTAGGAATGAGCAGTTCTTC
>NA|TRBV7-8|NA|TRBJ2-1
CASSVIYNEQFF
TGTGCCAGCAGCGTGATTTACAATGAGCAGTTCTTC
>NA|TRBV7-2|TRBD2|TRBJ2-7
CASSLTSGGSYEQYF
TGTGCCAGCAGCTTAACTAGCGGGGGTTCCTACGAGCAGTACTTC
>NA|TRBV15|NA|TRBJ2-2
CATRARTGELFF
TGTGCCACCCGGGCCCGGACCGGGGAGCTGTTTTTT
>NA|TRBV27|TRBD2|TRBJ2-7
CASTTVSSGIGEQYF
TGTGCCAGCACTACCGTCTCAAGCGGGATAGGCGAGCAGTACTTC
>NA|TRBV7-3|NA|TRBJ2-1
CASSSELVSYNEQFF
TGTGCCAGCAGCTCTGAACTAGTATCCTACAATGAGCAGTTCTTC
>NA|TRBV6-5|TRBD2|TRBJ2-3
CASRQGLAGVTQYF
TGTGCCAGCAGGCAGGGACTAGCGGGAGTTACGCAGTATTTT
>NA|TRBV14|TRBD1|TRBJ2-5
CASSQRTGQRETQYF
TGTGCCAGCAGCCAGAGGACAGGGCAGAGGGAGACCCAGTACTTC
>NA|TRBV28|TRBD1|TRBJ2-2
CASRSGGSRAGELFF
TGTGCCAGCAGGTCAGGGGGTTCGAGGGCCGGGGAGCTGTTTTTT
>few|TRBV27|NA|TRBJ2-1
CASTAGGMGEQFF
TGTGCCAGCACCGCCGGCGGGATGGGTGAGCAGTTCTTC
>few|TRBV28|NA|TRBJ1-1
CASLHTEAFF
TGTGCCAGCTTGCACACTGAAGCTTTCTTT
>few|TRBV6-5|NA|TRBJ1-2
CASSLNRDNYGYTF
TGTGCCAGCAGCCTCAACCGGGACAACTATGGCTACACCTTC
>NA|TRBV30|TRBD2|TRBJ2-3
CAWSYRGTSGTDTQYF
TGTGCCTGGAGCTACCGCGGGACTAGCGGCACAGATACGCAGTATTTT
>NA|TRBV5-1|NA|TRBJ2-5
CASSSLRGIETQYF
TGCGCCAGCAGCTCCCTTAGGGGGATAGAGACCCAGTACTTC
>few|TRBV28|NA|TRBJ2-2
CASSFDRSANTGELFF
TGTGCCAGCAGTTTCGACAGGTCAGCGAACACCGGGGAGCTGTTTTTT
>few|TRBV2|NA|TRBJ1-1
CASSENLNTEAFF
TGTGCCAGCAGTGAAAATCTGAACACTGAAGCTTTCTTT
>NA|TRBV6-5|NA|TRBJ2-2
CASSYFRVGELFF
TGTGCCAGCAGTTACTTCAGGGTCGGGGAGCTGTTTTTT
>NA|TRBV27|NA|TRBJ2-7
CASSSSAGPISYEQYF
TGTGCCAGCAGTTCAAGCGCCGGCCCTATCTCCTACGAGCAGTACTTC
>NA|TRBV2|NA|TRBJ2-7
CASYGGAHEQYF
TGTGCCAGCTACGGCGGAGCTCACGAGCAGTACTTC
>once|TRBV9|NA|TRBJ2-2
CASSVQGSTGELFF
TGTGCCAGCAGCGTGCAGGGGTCCACCGGGGAGCTGTTTTTT
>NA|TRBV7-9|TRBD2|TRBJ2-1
CASSQTSGVNNEQFF
TGTGCCAGCAGCCAAACTAGCGGGGTAAACAATGAGCAGTTCTTC
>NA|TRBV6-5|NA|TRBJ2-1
CASSYSGYNEQFF
TGTGCCAGCAGTTACTCGGGATACAATGAGCAGTTCTTC
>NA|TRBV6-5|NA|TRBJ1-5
CASSFRGDQPQHF
TGTGCCAGCAGTTTCAGGGGAGATCAGCCCCAGCATTTT
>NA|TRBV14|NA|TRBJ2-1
CASSFPGRHEQFF
TGTGCCAGCAGCTTCCCGGGACGGCATGAGCAGTTCTTC
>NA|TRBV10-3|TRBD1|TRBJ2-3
CAINGQGASDTQYF
TGTGCCATCAACGGGCAGGGGGCTTCAGATACGCAGTATTTT
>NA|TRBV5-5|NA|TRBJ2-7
CASSLAGAVSEQYF
TGTGCCAGCAGCTTGGCGGGGGCGGTGTCCGAGCAGTACTTC
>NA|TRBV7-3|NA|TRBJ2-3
CASSLRASTDTQYF
TGTGCCAGCAGCTTAAGGGCTAGCACAGATACGCAGTATTTT
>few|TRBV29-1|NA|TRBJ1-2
CSVDSPGYTF
TGCAGCGTTGATTCTCCTGGCTACACCTTC
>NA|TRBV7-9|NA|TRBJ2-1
CASSQNAGFDEQFF
TGTGCCAGCAGCCAGAACGCAGGGTTCGATGAGCAGTTCTTC
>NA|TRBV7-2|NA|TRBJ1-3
CASSLEAGVGNTIYF
TGTGCCAGCAGCTTAGAGGCAGGGGTGGGAAACACCATATATTTT
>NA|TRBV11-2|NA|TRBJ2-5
CASSLWEGKTQYF
TGTGCCAGCAGCTTATGGGAAGGGAAGACCCAGTACTTC
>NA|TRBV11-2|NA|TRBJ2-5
CASSDSGPETQYF
TGTGCCAGCAGTGATTCGGGACCTGAGACCCAGTACTTC
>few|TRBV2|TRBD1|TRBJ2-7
CASRQGYEQYF
TGTGCCAGCCGACAGGGCTACGAGCAGTACTTC
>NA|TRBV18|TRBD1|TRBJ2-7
CASSGTGSYEQYF
TGTGCCAGCTCAGGGACAGGCTCCTACGAGCAGTACTTC
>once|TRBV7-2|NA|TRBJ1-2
CASSLGRTVNYGYTF
TGTGCCAGCAGCTTAGGACGGACGGTAAACTATGGCTACACCTTC
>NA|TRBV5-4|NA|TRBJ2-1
CASSDTQAEPYNEQFF
TGTGCCAGCAGCGATACCCAGGCAGAACCCTACAATGAGCAGTTCTTC
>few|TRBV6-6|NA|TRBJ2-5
CASSYPDQGVLTQYF
TGTGCCAGCAGTTACCCGGACCAAGGGGTCTTGACCCAGTACTTC